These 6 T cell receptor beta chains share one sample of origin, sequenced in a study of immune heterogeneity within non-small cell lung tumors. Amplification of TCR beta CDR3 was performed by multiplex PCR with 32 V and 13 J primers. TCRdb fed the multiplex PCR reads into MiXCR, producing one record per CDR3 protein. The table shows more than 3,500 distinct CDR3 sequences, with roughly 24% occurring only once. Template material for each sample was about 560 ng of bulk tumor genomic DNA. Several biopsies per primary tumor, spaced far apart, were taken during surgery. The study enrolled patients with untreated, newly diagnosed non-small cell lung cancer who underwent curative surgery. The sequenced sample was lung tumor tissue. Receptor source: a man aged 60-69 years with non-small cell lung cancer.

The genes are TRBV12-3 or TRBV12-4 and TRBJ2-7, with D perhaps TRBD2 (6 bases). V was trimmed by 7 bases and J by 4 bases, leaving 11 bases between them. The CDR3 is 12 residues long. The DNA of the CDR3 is TGTGCCAGCACCCTTGGGGGGTACGAGCAGTACTTC. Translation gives CASTLGGYEQYF.

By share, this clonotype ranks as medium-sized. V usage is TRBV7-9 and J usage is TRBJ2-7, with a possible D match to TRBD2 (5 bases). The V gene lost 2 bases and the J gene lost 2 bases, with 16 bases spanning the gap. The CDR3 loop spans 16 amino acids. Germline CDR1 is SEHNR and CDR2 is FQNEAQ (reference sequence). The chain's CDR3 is CASSLFIGSLTYEQYF. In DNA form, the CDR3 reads TGTGCCAGCAGCTTATTCATAGGGAGCCTCACCTACGAGCAGTACTTC.

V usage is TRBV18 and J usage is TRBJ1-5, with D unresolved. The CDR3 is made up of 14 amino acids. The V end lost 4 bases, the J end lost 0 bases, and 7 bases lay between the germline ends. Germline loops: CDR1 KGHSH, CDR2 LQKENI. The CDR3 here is CASSLGNSNQPQHF. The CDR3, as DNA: TGTGCCAGCTCACTGGGAAATAGCAATCAGCCCCAGCATTTT.

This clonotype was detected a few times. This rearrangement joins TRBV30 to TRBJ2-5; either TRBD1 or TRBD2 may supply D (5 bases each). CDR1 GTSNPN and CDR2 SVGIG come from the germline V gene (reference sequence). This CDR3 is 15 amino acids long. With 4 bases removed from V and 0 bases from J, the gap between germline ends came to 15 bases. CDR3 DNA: TGTGCCTGGACTCCACCCGGGGCATACCAAGAGACCCAGTACTTC. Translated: CAWTPPGAYQETQYF.

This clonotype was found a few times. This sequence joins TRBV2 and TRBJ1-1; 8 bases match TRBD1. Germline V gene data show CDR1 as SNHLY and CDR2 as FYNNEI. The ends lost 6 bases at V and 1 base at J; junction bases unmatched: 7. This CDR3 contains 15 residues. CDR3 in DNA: TGTGCCAGCAGGGACTGGGGACAGGCGAACACTGAAGCTTTCTTT. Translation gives CASRDWGQANTEAFF.

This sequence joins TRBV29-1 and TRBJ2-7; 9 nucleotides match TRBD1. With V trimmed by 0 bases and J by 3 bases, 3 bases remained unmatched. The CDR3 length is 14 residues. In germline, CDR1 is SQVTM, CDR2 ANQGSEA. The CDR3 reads CSVEDRQGGYEQYF. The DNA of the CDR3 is TGCAGCGTTGAAGATAGACAGGGGGGCTACGAGCAGTACTTC.